These 20 T cell receptor beta chains were all obtained from the same sample, sequenced in a study of yellow fever vaccine responses in identical twins. One entry per CDR3 protein results from TCRdb running MiXCR on the RT-PCR reads. The table shows about 13,000 distinct CDR3 sequences, with about four fifths occurring only once. The specimen comprised T cells from blood (PBMCs), unsorted or a sorted subset (not recorded which), sampled before or after yellow fever vaccination (not recorded which). Every receptor here comes from a young woman who received the yellow fever vaccine.

This chain connects TRBV27 to TRBJ2-7, with TRBD2 matching 13 bases. J was trimmed by 5 bases and V by 6 bases; bases with no gene match: 4. Germline CDR1 is MNHEY and CDR2 is SMNVEV (reference sequence). This CDR3 is built from 14 residues. CDR3 loop: CASRGLAGAHEQYF. CDR3 nucleotides: TGTGCCAGCAGAGGACTAGCGGGAGCTCACGAGCAGTACTTC.

The chain couples TRBV2 to TRBJ2-7, with 10 bases matching TRBD1. The CDR3 is made up of 15 amino acids. V shed 4 bases and J 2 bases; nucleotides not matched to a gene: 5. The germline V gene encodes CDR1 SNHLY and CDR2 FYNNEI. For the CDR3, the DNA is TGTGCCAGCAGTGGGGGGACAGGGGCCACCTACGAGCAGTACTTC. Protein sequence: CASSGGTGATYEQYF. Looking up the rest from reference TRBV2 and TRBJ2-7 gives the full variable domain: EPEVTQTPSHQVTQMGQEVILRCVPISNHLYFYWYRQILGQKVEFLVSFYNNEISEKSEIFDDQFSVERPDGSNFTLKIRSTKLEDSAMYFCASSGGTGATYEQYFGPGTRLTVT.

This chain links TRBV7-3 with TRBJ2-7, with D perhaps matching TRBD1 (5 bases). The CDR3 is made up of 18 amino acids. V was pared by 5 bases and J by 0 bases, with 23 bases between. Germline V gene lookup returns CDR1 SGHTA and CDR2 FQGTGA. CDR3 amino acids: CASSPARTTKLSSYEQYF. CDR3 DNA: TGTGCCAGCAGCCCCGCACGGACAACCAAACTAAGCTCCTACGAGCAGTACTTC. Together with reference TRBV7-3 and TRBJ2-7, the CDR3 gives the full variable domain: GAGVSQTPSNKVTEKGKYVELRCDPISGHTALYWYRQSLGQGPEFLIYFQGTGAADDSGLPNDRFFAVRPEGSVSTLKIQRTERGDSAVYLCASSPARTTKLSSYEQYFGPGTRLTVT.

This chain links TRBV13 with TRBJ1-2, with a weak D call TRBD1 (5 bases). The CDR3 is 12 residues long. Germline V gene data show CDR1 as PRHDT and CDR2 as FYEKMQ (reference sequence). The V end lost 5 bases, the J end lost 7 bases, and 11 bases lay between the germline ends. For the CDR3, the DNA is TGTGCCAGCAGCGGCCGGGACCGTGGCTACACCTTC. Amino acids: CASSGRDRGYTF.

This clonotype was seen only once. An end of the junction does not agree with germline; a read error may underlie this. The chain employs TRBV24-1 and TRBJ2-3; D unclear. CDR1 is KGHDR and CDR2 is SFDVKD in the germline V gene. This CDR3 comprises 15 residues. The CDR3 nucleotides are TGTGCCATCAGTGATTTAGAGTGGGGCACAGATACGCAGTATTTT. Encoded protein: CAISDLEWGTDTQYF.

The chain uses TRBV11-2 and TRBJ1-1; perhaps TRBD1 as D (5 bases). The CDR3 length is 13 residues. The V and J ends lost 4 bases and 3 bases respectively, with 9 bases between them. From germline, CDR1 is SGHAT and CDR2 FQNNGV. In nucleotides, the CDR3 is TGTGCCAGCAGCTCCGGGACCCACACTGAAGCTTTCTTT. Residues: CASSSGTHTEAFF.

V is TRBV4-2 and J is TRBJ1-3; D gene uncertain. The germline V and J ends were trimmed by 3 bases and 2 bases, with 17 bases remaining between them. The CDR3 length is 17 residues. Germline V gene data show CDR1 as LGHNA and CDR2 as YNFKEQ. The CDR3 sequence is CASSHPRQARPGNTIYF. CDR3 sequence (DNA): TGTGCCAGCAGCCATCCCCGGCAGGCGCGTCCTGGAAACACCATATATTTT.

The chain joins TRBV2 to TRBJ2-7; D not certain. Per the germline V gene, CDR1 is SNHLY and CDR2 is FYNNEI. The V end was cut by 6 bases, the J end by 3 bases, with 12 bases between. The CDR3 extends over 13 amino acids. CDR3 coding DNA: TGTGCCAGCAGGCTCGGACGGATCTACGAGCAGTACTTC. It yields the protein CASRLGRIYEQYF.

This chain links TRBV10-1 with TRBJ2-1; 13 bases are shared with TRBD2. Germline V gives CDR1 WNHNN, CDR2 SYGVQD (reference sequence). V lost 2 bases and J lost 6; bases outside the gene matches: 4. CDR3 size: 16 residues. The CDR3 sequence is CASSEPGTSGVNEQFF. CDR3 nucleotide sequence: TGCGCCAGCAGTGAGCCTGGGACTAGCGGGGTCAATGAGCAGTTCTTC.

The J gene is TRBJ1-2, the V gene TRBV20-1; D call uncertain. The V and J ends lost 4 bases and 8 bases respectively, with 8 bases between them. CDR1 and CDR2 (germline): DFQATT, SNEGSKA (reference sequence). The CDR3 contains 10 residues. The CDR3 nucleotides are TGCAGTGCTAAGCAGATCGGCTACACCTTC. Translating gives CSAKQIGYTF.

The chain joins TRBV4-2 to TRBJ1-1; the D is unclear. This CDR3 contains 13 residues. Germline loops: CDR1 LGHNA, CDR2 YNFKEQ. With 4 bases removed from V and 2 bases from J, the gap between germline ends came to 8 bases. The CDR3 sequence is CASSRSPNTEAFF. The CDR3 coding sequence is TGTGCCAGCAGCCGGTCACCAAACACTGAAGCTTTCTTT.

The rearrangement links TRBV28 to TRBJ2-2; 9 nucleotides align to TRBD1. V lost 5 bases and J lost 5; bases outside the gene matches: 3. This CDR3 region has 14 residues. Per germline, CDR1 MDHEN and CDR2 SYDVKM. CDR3 bases: TGTGCCAGCAGTCTGGGACAGGGAACCGGGGAGCTGTTTTTT. It is translated as CASSLGQGTGELFF.

V is TRBV4-2 and J is TRBJ2-1; D uncertain. Germline V CDR1 and CDR2: LGHNA, YNFKEQ. V lost 3 bases and J 4 bases, leaving 7 bases between the germline ends. The CDR3 contains 13 residues. CDR3 DNA sequence: TGTGCCAGCAGCCACGACGGTTACAATGAGCAGTTCTTC. Translating it yields CASSHDGYNEQFF.

The CDR3 protein is CASSLGSGANVLTF. Written as DNA, the CDR3 is TGCGCCAGCAGCTTGGGCTCTGGGGCCAACGTCCTGACTTTC. J is TRBJ2-6 and V is TRBV5-1; D is ambiguous. CDR1 SGHRS and CDR2 YFSETQ come from the germline V gene. Deletions cut 0 bases from V and 0 bases from J, with 1 base between. The CDR3 has 14 residues.

The chain couples TRBV18 to TRBJ2-7, with D possibly being TRBD1 (6 bases). This CDR3 comprises 13 residues. V lost 4 bases and J lost 3, with 10 bases in between. Per the germline V gene, CDR1 is KGHSH and CDR2 is LQKENI. CDR3 region: CASSRDKNYEQYF. The CDR3 nucleotides are TGTGCCAGCTCACGGGACAAAAACTACGAGCAGTACTTC.

The chain carries TRBV25-1 and TRBJ2-7; weak D call: TRBD2 (6 bases). V lost 6 bases and J lost 8, with 20 bases in between. The CDR3 has 14 residues. Germline CDR1 and CDR2: MGHDK and SYGVNS. The chain's CDR3 is CASRPTSNFPQQYF. CDR3 in DNA: TGTGCCAGCAGACCGACTAGTAATTTCCCTCAGCAGTACTTC.

The V call is TRBV5-1, the J call TRBJ1-4, with D uncertain. The germline V gene encodes CDR1 SGHRS and CDR2 YFSETQ. Between the trimmed V and J ends, which lost 0 bases and 6 bases, there was a span of 0 bases. The CDR3 loop spans 11 amino acids. The chain's CDR3 is CASSLDEKLFF. The CDR3 region has the DNA TGCGCCAGCAGCTTGGATGAAAAACTGTTTTTT. Full variable domain (missing parts from reference TRBV5-1 and TRBJ1-4): KAGVTQTPRYLIKTRGQQVTLSCSPISGHRSVSWYQQTPGQGLQFLFEYFSETQRNKGNFPGRFSGRQFSNSRSEMNVSTLELGDSALYLCASSLDEKLFFGSGTQLSVL.

The V gene is TRBV19, the J gene TRBJ2-1; D unclear. The length of the CDR3 is 10 residues. Germline CDR1 reads LNHDA; CDR2 reads SQIVND (reference sequence). Trimming removed 9 bases at V and 6 bases at J, with 6 bases between. The DNA of the CDR3 is TGTGCCAGAGAGTTCAATGAGCAGTTCTTC. The encoded protein is CAREFNEQFF.

The DNA for the CDR3 is TGTGCCAGCAGCCAAGCCGGGACTACCAATTCACCCCTCCACTTT. Protein sequence: CASSQAGTTNSPLHF. The chain employs TRBV11-2 and TRBJ1-6; D may be TRBD1 (5 bases). This CDR3 region has 15 residues. Trimming took 5 bases from V and 7 from J, leaving 15 bases between them. Germline V gene data show CDR1 as SGHAT and CDR2 as FQNNGV.

The CDR3 DNA is TGTGCCAGCAGTGCGACAGACGTGAAAGAGACCCAGTACTTC. This codes for CASSATDVKETQYF. This rearrangement joins TRBV2 to TRBJ2-5, with D perhaps matching TRBD1 (5 bases). V shed 4 bases and J shed 3 bases, with 12 bases lying between them. Per the germline V gene, CDR1 is SNHLY and CDR2 is FYNNEI. This CDR3 is built from 14 residues.